This T cell receptor (beta chain) derives from a study of PD-1 blockade in classical Hodgkin lymphoma (dated by TCRdb to 2020 to 2022). As for the study more broadly: Nivolumab dosing was 3 mg/kg intravenously every 2 weeks, continuing until either disease progression or unacceptable toxicity. The study used TCR beta sequencing and CyTOF to define a peripheral blood immune signature of response to PD-1 blockade in classical Hodgkin lymphoma. Study-wide findings and limitations: CD4+ but not CD8+ TCR diversity rose significantly by C4D1 (p=0.0027 vs p=0.16), most apparent in complete responders (p=0.02). Patients starting nivolumab less than 1 year after ASCT had lower diversity and were excluded from later analyses to avoid confounding by immune reconstitution. Only a single clinical trial cohort was studied, and what caused the repertoire differences, possibly disease activity or prior therapy, remained undefined. Baseline TCR diversity was reported to be lower in newly diagnosed patients than in healthy donors and to be lower still in relapsed/refractory patients. Trial patients achieving complete response had baseline diversity similar to newly diagnosed patients, whereas partial responders and progressors had significantly lower diversity.

According to the study, the label for this sample's time point signals: cycle 4 day 1 (C4D1), after around six weeks of nivolumab. Relapse after autologous stem cell transplantation had occurred in all trial patients, and cohorts A, B and C were distinguished by prior brentuximab vedotin exposure. A total of 56 patients with relapsed/refractory classical Hodgkin lymphoma made up the trial cohort, and each patient's best overall response was complete response, partial response or progressive disease. Single-agent nivolumab was administered to trial patients in the multi-cohort phase II CheckMate 205 trial. An independent review committee assessed best overall response by applying the 2007 International Working Group response criteria. Trial PBMCs were obtained immediately prior to nivolumab initiation (C1D1) and on therapy at cycle 2 day 1 and cycle 4 day 1. After peripheral blood was drawn into 8 mL Vacutainer Cell Preparation Tubes, PBMCs were isolated by centrifugation and then cryopreserved.

Comments on this clone: Its antigen is unknown. It has no much larger one-base neighbor in the sample; base qualities were not kept.

The CDR3 goes from the cysteine to the phenylalanine over 16 residues. Kept here is only the CDR3 DNA, which spans 48 bases and is read in frame from base 1. Clipping removes 4 bases from V and 10 bases from J, with 9 as the unmatched junction base count. The germline V gene (reference sequence) supplies CDR1 LNHDA and CDR2 SQIVND. The Qiagen DNeasy kit was used to extract genomic DNA from unsorted PBMCs and from the negatively selected CD4+ and CD8+ fractions. Amplification of TCR beta CDR3 regions was done by immunoSEQ multiplex PCR with primers that anneal to V and J segments. A synthetic immune receptor repertoire was used to minimize amplification bias, and any residual bias was removed computationally once sequencing was done. The original pipeline was this. Custom Python scripts were used to quantify repertoire diversity as the Shannon entropy index. Unsorted, CD4+ and CD8+ repertoires were analyzed separately, except in combined analyses where CD4+ and CD8+ sequences were merged in silico. Clonal expansion was defined as at least a 2-fold frequency increase after treatment relative to C1D1, with a pseudocount of 0.5 for undetected baseline clones. Singleton clones were defined as clones with 0 or 1 copy at C1D1, and non-singleton clones were defined as clones with 2 or more copies. Clones expanded in unsorted samples were assigned a CD4+, CD8+ or unknown annotation through matching of protein sequences in sorted samples from the same patient. Wilcoxon tests on paired samples were used to test diversity changes from C1D1 to C4D1. As stored in TCRdb, this immuneACCESS dataset retains in-frame rearrangements with V and J assigned. A fraction of the clones does not appear; measured against another copy, unresolved V genes explain less than half of the discrepancy, and the remainder lacks a known reason. V and J calls plus clone size are reproduced from that table; the DNA served to infer D and trimming. For this sample there are 100,000 to 120,000 clones; approximately 89% appear just once. Roughly 19% of the sample comes from the top ten.

This specimen consisted of peripheral blood mononuclear cells (PBMCs), obtained before the fourth cycle of nivolumab. In this chain, TRBV19 is recombined with TRBJ2-1; TRBD2 agrees with 14 junctional bases. The sequence was obtained from a human donor with classical Hodgkin lymphoma. The DNA is as follows: TGTGCCAGTAGTAACCCGGGACTAGCGGGAGATATGGAGCAGTTCTTC. Its protein reads: CASSNPGLAGDMEQFF.